This T cell receptor beta chain was captured in a study of control samples from healthy donors and cancer patients. Repertoires were generated with immunoSEQ multiplex PCR, while TCRdb's copy carries only in-frame clones and drops some. This repertoire shows about 110,000 clones, 85% to 90% found once; its top ten account for roughly 3.7%. V was trimmed by 3 bases and J by 5 bases, leaving 11 bases between them. The CDR3 is 14 amino acids. From germline, CDR1 is LNHDA and CDR2 SQIVND (reference sequence). The sample consisted of PBMCs. This chain links TRBV19 with TRBJ1-5; D not resolved. The TCR comes from a woman aged 60-70 years with lung cancer. Here the CDR3 reads CASSIHGIDQPQHF. For the CDR3, the DNA is TGTGCCAGTAGTATTCACGGCATTGATCAGCCCCAGCATTTT.